This TCR beta chain was recorded in a study of PD-L1 blockade in urothelial cancer. CDR1 is MGHDK and CDR2 is SYGVNS in the germline V gene. The CDR3 totals 14 residues. J gave up 3 bases and V 3 bases, and 3 bases lay outside the gene matches. The protocol was immunoSEQ multiplex PCR, while the TCRdb copy is restricted to in-frame clones and leaves out a portion. The table has some 45,000 clones, about 87% seen once. The rearrangement links TRBV25-1 to TRBJ2-5; 8 bases map to TRBD2. Here the sequenced sample was PBMCs, taken around atezolizumab (anti-PD-L1) treatment. This TCR derives from an elderly man with urothelial cancer. CDR3 loop: CASSESGGEETQYF. Written as DNA, the CDR3 is TGTGCCAGCAGTGAGTCGGGGGGGGAAGAGACCCAGTACTTC.